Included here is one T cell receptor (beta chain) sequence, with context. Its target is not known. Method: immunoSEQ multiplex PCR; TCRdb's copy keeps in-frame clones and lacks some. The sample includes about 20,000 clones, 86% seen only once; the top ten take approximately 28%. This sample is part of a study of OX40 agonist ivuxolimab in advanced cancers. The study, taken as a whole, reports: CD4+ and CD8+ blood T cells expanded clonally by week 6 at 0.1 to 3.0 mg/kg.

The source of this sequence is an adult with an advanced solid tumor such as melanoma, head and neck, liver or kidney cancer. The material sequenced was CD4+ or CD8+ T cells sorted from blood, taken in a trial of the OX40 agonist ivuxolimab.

The CDR3 nucleotides are TGTGCCGGGCTAGCGGGACGCACAGATACGCAGTATTTT. Translated: CAGLAGRTDTQYF. The chain is built from TRBV27 and TRBJ2-3; 9 positions match TRBD2. Per germline, CDR1 MNHEY and CDR2 SMNVEV (reference sequence). The trim removed 11 bases at V and 1 base at J, leaving 4 bases unmatched. The CDR3 has 13 amino acids.